This TCR beta chain was profiled in a study of T cell repertoires in cytomegalovirus infection. Study summary: Public TCR beta signatures marked donors with CMV infection and the matching HLA.

MiXCR was run by TCRdb on the reads, yielding one entry per CDR3 protein. The data contain about 900,000 distinct CDR3 sequences, approximately 31% of them seen just once; the ten biggest clones take up around 15%. Findings and caveats of the study: The ex vivo response was dominated by HLA-C-restricted CMV-specific TCR beta clonotypes. The study identified carriers of CMV plus the relevant HLA from cumulative public TCR beta family frequency.

Points on this clonotype: No antigen is known for it.

This CDR3 contains 16 residues. Germline trimming cut 5 bases from V and 4 bases from J; bases unmatched to any gene: 9. The TCR comes from a human donor in good health (CMV status not recorded). Some clones in this sample may be carry-over from other donors' samples. V gene TRBV12-3 or TRBV12-4 combines with J gene TRBJ2-1, with TRBD1 matching 9 bases. Source: cultured CD8+ T cells from PBMCs, taken from culture after CMV antigen stimulation. The CDR3 sequence is CASSDLDRGGYNEQFF. DNA of the CDR3: TGTGCCAGCAGTGACCTGGACAGGGGTGGATACAATGAGCAGTTCTTC.